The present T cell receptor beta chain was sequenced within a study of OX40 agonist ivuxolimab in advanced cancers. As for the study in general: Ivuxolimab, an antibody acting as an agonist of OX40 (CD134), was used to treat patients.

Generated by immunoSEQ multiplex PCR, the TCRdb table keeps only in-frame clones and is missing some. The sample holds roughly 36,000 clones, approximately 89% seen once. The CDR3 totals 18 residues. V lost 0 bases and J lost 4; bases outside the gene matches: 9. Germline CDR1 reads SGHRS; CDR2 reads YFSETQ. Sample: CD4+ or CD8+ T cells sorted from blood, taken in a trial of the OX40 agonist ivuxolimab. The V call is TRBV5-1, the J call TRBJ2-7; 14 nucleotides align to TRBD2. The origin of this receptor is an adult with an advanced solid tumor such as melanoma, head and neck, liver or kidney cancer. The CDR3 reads CASSLGSLTSGRVYEQYF. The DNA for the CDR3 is TGCGCCAGCAGCTTGGGCTCCCTGACTAGCGGGAGGGTTTACGAGCAGTACTTC.